The entry below describes one TCR beta chain. The target antigen is unknown. Time point here: blood 2 weeks post-SBRT. Noted treatment: 15 Gy SBRT to primary tumor, nephrectomy 4 weeks later. Blood was sampled at baseline, 2 weeks and 4 weeks after SBRT. The tumor was a clear cell renal cell carcinoma. The entry originates in a study of radiation and T cells in renal cell carcinoma. Study findings and constraints: No pretreatment tumor biopsies were available for baseline clonotypes.

This CDR3 spans 16 amino acids. Germline V CDR1 and CDR2: LNHNV, YYDKDF (reference sequence). Trimming removed 3 bases from V and 7 bases from J, with 22 bases in between. The assay was immunoSEQ multiplex PCR, and TCRdb's table has in-frame clones only and misses some. The sample holds some 120,000 clones, around 82% seen once. This receptor was taken from a man aged 50-59 years with renal cell carcinoma. The sample in question was blood, obtained from a patient whose treatment included radiotherapy and nephrectomy. The chain has TRBV15 and TRBJ2-7; D gene uncertain. DNA for the CDR3: TGTGCCACCAGCAGGTTCCGGCCAGTCGTCCCTTTGGAGCAGTACTTC. The encoded protein is CATSRFRPVVPLEQYF.